A selection of T cell receptor beta chains follows, all from one sample in a study of T cells expressing NK-cell markers. TCRdb reprocessed the 5' RACE reads, with one entry per CDR3 protein and no DNA. The specimen's table records about 430,000 distinct CDR3 sequences. The sequenced sample consisted of blood T cells: a sorted CD56 or NKG2C T cell subset, CD4+ or CD8+ T cells, or bulk PBMC T cells (not recorded which). The receptors were sampled from a woman in her forties or fifties in good health. CDR3s include the opening cysteine and the closing phenylalanine or tryptophan. Each record gives: J gene, V gene, CDR3 protein.

J: TRBJ2-1
V: TRBV12-3/TRBV12-4
CDR3: CASAGGRVYNEQFF

J: TRBJ2-2
V: TRBV3-1
CDR3: CASSQVRSTGELFF

J: TRBJ2-7
V: TRBV7-8
CDR3: CASSLVLAYEQYF

J: TRBJ2-2
V: TRBV21-1
CDR3: CASSKGVRGGKPLNTGELFF

J: TRBJ2-4
V: TRBV20-1
CDR3: CSASFPGQNIQYF

J: TRBJ1-5
V: TRBV12-3/TRBV12-4
CDR3: CASSLGHGGTHSNQPQHF

J: TRBJ2-5
V: TRBV7-3
CDR3: CASSREFGTQYF

J: TRBJ2-7
V: TRBV30
CDR3: CVWSKTLLAGGTYEQYF

J: TRBJ2-3
V: TRBV12-3/TRBV12-4
CDR3: CASSFLVTKFPDTQYF

J: TRBJ2-1
V: TRBV20-1
CDR3: CSASSTGQGGNEQFF

J: TRBJ2-1
V: TRBV11-3
CDR3: CASSFRRTGRDNEQFF

J: TRBJ2-7
V: TRBV19
CDR3: CASSPRQGLDEQYF

J: TRBJ2-5
V: TRBV7-7
CDR3: CASSFSGLGGETQYF

J: TRBJ2-3
V: TRBV20-1
CDR3: CSAGGQGDADTQYF

J: TRBJ2-1
V: TRBV29-1
CDR3: CSVFGQVEQFF

J: TRBJ2-1
V: TRBV12-3/TRBV12-4
CDR3: CASSFVRTSRDNEQFF

J: TRBJ1-1
V: TRBV7-8
CDR3: CASSPRGAPNTEAFF

J: TRBJ1-1
V: TRBV5-1
CDR3: CASSLEGAQGSTEAFF

J: TRBJ2-7
V: TRBV20-1
CDR3: CSALGQGDEQYF

J: TRBJ2-6
V: TRBV9
CDR3: CASSEQNRDHLTF

J: TRBJ1-1
V: TRBV3-1
CDR3: CASSSQGSNTEAFF

J: TRBJ2-3
V: TRBV5-1
CDR3: CASSDRGLGFLDTQYF

J: TRBJ1-1
V: TRBV30
CDR3: CAWIRNTEAFF